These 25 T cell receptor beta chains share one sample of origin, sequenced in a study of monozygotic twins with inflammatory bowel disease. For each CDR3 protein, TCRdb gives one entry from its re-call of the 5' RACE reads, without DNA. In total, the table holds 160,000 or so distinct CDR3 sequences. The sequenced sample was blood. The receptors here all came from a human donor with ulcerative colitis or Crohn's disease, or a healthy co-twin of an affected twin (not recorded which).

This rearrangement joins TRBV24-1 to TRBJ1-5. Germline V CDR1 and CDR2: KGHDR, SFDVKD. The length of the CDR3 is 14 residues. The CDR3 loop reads CATSDGKALRPQHF.

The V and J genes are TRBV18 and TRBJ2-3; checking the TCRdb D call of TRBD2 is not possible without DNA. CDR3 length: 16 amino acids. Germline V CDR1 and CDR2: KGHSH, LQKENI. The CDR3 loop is CASSSPLAGGADTQYF.

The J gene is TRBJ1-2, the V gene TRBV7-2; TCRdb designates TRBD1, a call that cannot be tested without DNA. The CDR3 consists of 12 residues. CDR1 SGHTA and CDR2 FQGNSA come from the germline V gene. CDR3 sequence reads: CASSTGWSGYTF.

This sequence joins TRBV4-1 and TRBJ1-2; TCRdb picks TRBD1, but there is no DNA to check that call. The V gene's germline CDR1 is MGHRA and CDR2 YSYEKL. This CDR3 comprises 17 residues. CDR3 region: CASSQESLQGGNYGYTF.

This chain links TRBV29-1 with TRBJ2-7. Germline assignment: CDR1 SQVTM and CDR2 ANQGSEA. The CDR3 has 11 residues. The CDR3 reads CSVGDSYEQYF.

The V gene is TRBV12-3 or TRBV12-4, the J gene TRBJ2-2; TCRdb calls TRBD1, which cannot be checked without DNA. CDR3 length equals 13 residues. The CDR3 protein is CASSSTGYGELFF.

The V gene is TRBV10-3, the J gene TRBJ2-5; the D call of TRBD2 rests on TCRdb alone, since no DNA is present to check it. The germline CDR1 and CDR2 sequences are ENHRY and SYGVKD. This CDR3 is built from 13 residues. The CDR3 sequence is CAIGPLLEETQYF.

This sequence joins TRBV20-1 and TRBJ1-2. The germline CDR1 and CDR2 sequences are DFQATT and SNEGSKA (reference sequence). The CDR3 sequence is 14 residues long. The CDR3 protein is CSARDSSPNYGYTF.

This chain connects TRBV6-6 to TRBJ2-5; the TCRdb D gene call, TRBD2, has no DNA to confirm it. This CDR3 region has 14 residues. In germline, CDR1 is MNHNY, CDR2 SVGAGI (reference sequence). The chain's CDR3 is CASSFGGAEETQYF.

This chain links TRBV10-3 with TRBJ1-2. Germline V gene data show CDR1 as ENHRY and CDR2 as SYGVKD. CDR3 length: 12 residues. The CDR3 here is CAIRQEGYGYTF.

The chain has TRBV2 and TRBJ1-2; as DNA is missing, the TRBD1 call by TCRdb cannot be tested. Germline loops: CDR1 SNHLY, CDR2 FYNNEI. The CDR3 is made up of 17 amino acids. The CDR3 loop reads CATTSGQTDISNYGYTF.

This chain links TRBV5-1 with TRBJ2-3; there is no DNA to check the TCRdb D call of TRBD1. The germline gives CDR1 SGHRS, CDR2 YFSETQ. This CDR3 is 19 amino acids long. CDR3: CASSRAGTESPRGTDTQYF.

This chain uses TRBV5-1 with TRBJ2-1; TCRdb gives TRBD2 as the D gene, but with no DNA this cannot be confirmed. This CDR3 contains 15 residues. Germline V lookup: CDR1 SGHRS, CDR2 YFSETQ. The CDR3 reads CASSFEGGVYNEQFF.

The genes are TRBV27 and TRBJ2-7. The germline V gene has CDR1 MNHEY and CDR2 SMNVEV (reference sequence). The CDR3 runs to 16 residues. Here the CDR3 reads CASSSLGRSRSYEQYF.

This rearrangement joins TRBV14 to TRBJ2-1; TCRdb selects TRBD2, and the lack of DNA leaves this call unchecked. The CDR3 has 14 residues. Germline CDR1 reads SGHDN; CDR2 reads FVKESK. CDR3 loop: CANKRSGNNNEQFF.

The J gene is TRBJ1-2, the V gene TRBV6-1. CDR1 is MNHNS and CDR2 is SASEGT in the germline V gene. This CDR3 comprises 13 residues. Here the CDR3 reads CASSATSFYGYTF.

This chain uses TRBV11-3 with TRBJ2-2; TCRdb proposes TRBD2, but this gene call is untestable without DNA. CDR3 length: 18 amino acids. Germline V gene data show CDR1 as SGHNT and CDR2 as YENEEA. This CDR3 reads CASSFGPAGSFYTGELFF.

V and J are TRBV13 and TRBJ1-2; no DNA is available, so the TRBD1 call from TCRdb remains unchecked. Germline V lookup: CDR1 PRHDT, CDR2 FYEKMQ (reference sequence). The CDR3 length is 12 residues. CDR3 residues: CASSLQGRGYTF.

CDR3: CASEPGQGNTIYF. This chain uses TRBV6-1 with TRBJ1-3; TCRdb reports TRBD1, a call that lacks DNA to check it against. In germline, CDR1 is MNHNS, CDR2 SASEGT. The CDR3 has 13 residues.

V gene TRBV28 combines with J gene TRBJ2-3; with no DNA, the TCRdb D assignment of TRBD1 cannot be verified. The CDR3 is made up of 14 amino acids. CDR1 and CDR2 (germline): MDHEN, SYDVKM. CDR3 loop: CASTPTTGTDTQYF. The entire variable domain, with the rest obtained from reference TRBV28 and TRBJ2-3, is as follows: DVKVTQSSRYLVKRTGEKVFLECVQDMDHENMFWYRQDPGLGLRLIYFSYDVKMKEKGDIPEGYSVSREKKERFSLILESASTNQTSMYLCASTPTTGTDTQYFGPGTRLTVL.

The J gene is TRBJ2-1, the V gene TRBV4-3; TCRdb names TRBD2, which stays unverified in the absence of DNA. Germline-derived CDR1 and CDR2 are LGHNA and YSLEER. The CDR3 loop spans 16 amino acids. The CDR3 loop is CASSRLREGDYNEQFF.

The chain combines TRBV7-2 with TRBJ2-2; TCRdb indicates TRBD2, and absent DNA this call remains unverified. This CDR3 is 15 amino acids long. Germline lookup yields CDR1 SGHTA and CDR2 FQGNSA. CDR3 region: CASSLQADLTGELFF.

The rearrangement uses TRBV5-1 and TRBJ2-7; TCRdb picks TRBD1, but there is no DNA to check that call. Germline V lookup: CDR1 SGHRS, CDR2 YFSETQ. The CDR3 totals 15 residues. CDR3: CASSLAMGQNYEQYF.

CDR3 in amino acids: CASSLGGHQPQHF. V is TRBV12-3 or TRBV12-4 and J is TRBJ1-5; the D call from TCRdb, TRBD1, cannot be confirmed without DNA. CDR3 size: 13 residues.

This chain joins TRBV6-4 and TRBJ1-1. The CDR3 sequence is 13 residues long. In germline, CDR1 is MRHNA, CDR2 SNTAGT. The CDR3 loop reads CASRDREYTEAFF.